This TCR beta chain emerged from a study of T cells in Graves' hyperthyroidism and ophthalmopathy. Note on this clonotype: Antigen specificity is unknown.

Overall study results and limits: Ophthalmopathy onset followed model prediction by a median approximately 6.2 months.

From RNA transcripts, TCR beta CDR3 regions were amplified. The TCR CDR3 first-round RT-PCR relied on the HTBI primer set. MiXCR, applied by TCRdb to the multiplex PCR reads, yields one record per CDR3 protein. The sample carries roughly 740,000 distinct CDR3 sequences, about 17% recorded once. V was pared by 4 bases and J by 7 bases, with 12 bases of the junction left unmatched. CDR3 length: 16 amino acids. The germline V gene has CDR1 SQVTM and CDR2 ANQGSEA. Sequenced material: blood. V and J are TRBV29-1 and TRBJ2-1, with 11 bases that match TRBD2. The sequence was collected from a young man with Graves' hyperthyroidism. In nucleotides, the CDR3 is TGCAGCGTTGGAGCAACTAGCGGGAGTATCAAGAATGAGCAGTTCTTC. Protein: CSVGATSGSIKNEQFF.